Shown below are 12 T cell receptor beta chains from a single sample sequenced in a study of vaccination and CD4 T cells after COVID-19. Treatment of the sample: approximately 9-day PBMC culture with coronavirus spike peptide pools or control peptides (ViraFEST assay). Their recognized antigens are unknown. An Oncomine TCR Beta short-read assay was used to sequence the DNA from cultured CD4+ T cells. TCRdb re-called the PCR reads through MiXCR, storing one row per CDR3 protein. This table has under 20,000 distinct CDR3 sequences, about 50% appearing once. The sample taken for sequencing was cultured CD4+ T cells from blood. These receptors were taken from a human donor with COVID-19.

J is TRBJ2-2 and V is TRBV29-1; 12 bases line up with TRBD1. Germline CDR1 and CDR2: SQVTM and ANQGSEA. This CDR3 contains 17 residues. V was pared by 1 base and J by 7 bases, with 10 bases of the junction left unmatched. The CDR3 bases are TGCAGCGTTGAAGGCGCCCCGGGACAGGGGGCAGTCGGGGAGCTGTTTTTT. The encoded protein is CSVEGAPGQGAVGELFF.

In this sample, this clonotype turned up a few times. This sequence joins TRBV19 and TRBJ1-2; TRBD1 matches 9 bases. Trimming at V came to 5 bases and at J to 6 bases, leaving 4 bases not matched to a gene. There are 13 residues in the CDR3. Germline CDR1 is LNHDA and CDR2 is SQIVND (reference sequence). The CDR3 nucleotides read TGTGCCAGTAGTGCCAGGACAGGGGATGGCTACACCTTC. It encodes CASSARTGDGYTF.

The V gene is TRBV9, the J gene TRBJ2-2; D unclear. Trimming stripped 1 base from V and 2 bases from J, with 12 bases between. The germline CDR1 and CDR2 sequences are SGDLS and YYNGEE. The CDR3 extends over 16 amino acids. CDR3 amino acids: CASSVSQQLNTGELFF. The CDR3 DNA sequence: TGTGCCAGCAGCGTAAGTCAGCAACTCAACACCGGGGAGCTGTTTTTT. The full variable domain, in which reference TRBV9 and TRBJ2-2 provide the parts outside the CDR3, is DSGVTQTPKHLITATGQRVTLRCSPRSGDLSVYWYQQSLDQGLQFLIQYYNGEERAKGNILERFSAQQFPDLHSELNLSSLELGDSALYFCASSVSQQLNTGELFFGEGSRLTVL.

This chain joins TRBV28 and TRBJ2-6; the D gene could be TRBD1 or TRBD2 (5 bases each). Trimming took off 4 bases at V and 0 bases at J, with 16 bases between the two ends. The CDR3 covers 18 residues. Germline-derived CDR1 and CDR2 are MDHEN and SYDVKM. CDR3 protein: CASSSPGTWNSGANVLTF. For the CDR3, the DNA is TGTGCCAGCAGTTCGCCGGGGACCTGGAACTCTGGGGCCAACGTCCTGACTTTC. The full variable domain, rest sourced from reference TRBV28 and TRBJ2-6, is DVKVTQSSRYLVKRTGEKVFLECVQDMDHENMFWYRQDPGLGLRLIYFSYDVKMKEKGDIPEGYSVSREKKERFSLILESASTNQTSMYLCASSSPGTWNSGANVLTFGAGSRLTVL.

The sample holds a few counts of this clonotype. The chain combines TRBV30 with TRBJ1-3, with D hard to call. The CDR3 contains 13 residues. Between the trimmed V and J ends, which lost 2 bases and 2 bases, there was a span of 7 bases. Germline V gene lookup returns CDR1 GTSNPN and CDR2 SVGIG (reference sequence). The CDR3 DNA sequence: TGTGCCTGGAGTTTCCGGCCTGGAAACACCATATATTTT. It translates to CAWSFRPGNTIYF.

The V and J genes are TRBV10-3 and TRBJ1-2, with 8 bases aligning to TRBD1. Germline V gene sequence: CDR1 ENHRY, CDR2 SYGVKD. This CDR3 has 14 residues. With 3 bases clipped from V and 8 bases from J, the junction kept 8 bases outside the gene matches. Here the CDR3 DNA reads TGTGCCATCAGTGACTTGGACAGGGAGGGCGGCTACACCTTC. Protein product: CAISDLDREGGYTF.

This clonotype has more than one count but fewer than ten. The CDR3, as DNA: TGTGCCAGCAGTTTTGGGGGTGGGGATCAGCCCCAGCATTTT. It specifies CASSFGGGDQPQHF. The chain joins TRBV12-3 or TRBV12-4 to TRBJ1-5, with D maybe TRBD1 (5 bases). The CDR3 is 14 amino acids. The ends were cut back, 3 bases at V and 5 bases at J, with 11 bases in the middle.

A few counts support this clonotype. The V call is TRBV6-1, the J call TRBJ2-2; D uncertain. V was cut by 10 bases and J by 2 bases, with 14 bases left in between. Germline CDR1 reads MNHNS; CDR2 reads SASEGT. The CDR3 is 14 residues long. In nucleotides, the CDR3 is TGTGCCACCAAGATCGGCATAAACACCGGGGAGCTGTTTTTT. It translates to CATKIGINTGELFF.

The V gene is TRBV5-1, the J gene TRBJ2-4, with D possibly matching TRBD2 (5 bases). Trimming pared 0 bases from V and 0 bases from J, leaving 7 bases between. The CDR3 length is 15 residues. Germline-derived CDR1 and CDR2 are SGHRS and YFSETQ. CDR3 sequence (DNA): TGCGCCAGCAGCTTGGACGCGGGAGCCAAAAACATTCAGTACTTC. Its translation: CASSLDAGAKNIQYF.

This chain uses TRBV24-1 with TRBJ1-5; TRBD1 agrees at 8 bases. Germline V gives CDR1 KGHDR, CDR2 SFDVKD. The J segment lost 6 bases and the V segment lost 11 bases, leaving 11 bases of the junction unmatched. This CDR3 spans 14 amino acids. CDR3 in amino acids: CASPRTGIIQPQHF. Here the CDR3 DNA reads TGTGCCAGCCCGAGGACAGGGATTATTCAGCCCCAGCATTTT.

The CDR3 bases are TGTGCCAGCAGCTTAGATTCTCGGGGGTACAGCACAGATACGCAGTATTTT. It specifies CASSLDSRGYSTDTQYF. The chain combines TRBV7-9 with TRBJ2-3, with TRBD2 as a possible D gene (6 bases). Trimming took 1 base from V and 0 from J, leaving 14 bases between them. This CDR3 has 17 residues. Germline lookup yields CDR1 SEHNR and CDR2 FQNEAQ (reference sequence).

The chain couples TRBV27 to TRBJ1-6; D ambiguous. The CDR3 is 15 amino acids. Germline CDR1 and CDR2: MNHEY and SMNVEV (reference sequence). V was trimmed by 6 bases and J by 1 base, leaving 10 bases between them. The CDR3 region is CASRPDISYNSPLHF. The CDR3 DNA is TGTGCCAGCAGACCCGACATTTCCTATAATTCACCCCTCCACTTT.